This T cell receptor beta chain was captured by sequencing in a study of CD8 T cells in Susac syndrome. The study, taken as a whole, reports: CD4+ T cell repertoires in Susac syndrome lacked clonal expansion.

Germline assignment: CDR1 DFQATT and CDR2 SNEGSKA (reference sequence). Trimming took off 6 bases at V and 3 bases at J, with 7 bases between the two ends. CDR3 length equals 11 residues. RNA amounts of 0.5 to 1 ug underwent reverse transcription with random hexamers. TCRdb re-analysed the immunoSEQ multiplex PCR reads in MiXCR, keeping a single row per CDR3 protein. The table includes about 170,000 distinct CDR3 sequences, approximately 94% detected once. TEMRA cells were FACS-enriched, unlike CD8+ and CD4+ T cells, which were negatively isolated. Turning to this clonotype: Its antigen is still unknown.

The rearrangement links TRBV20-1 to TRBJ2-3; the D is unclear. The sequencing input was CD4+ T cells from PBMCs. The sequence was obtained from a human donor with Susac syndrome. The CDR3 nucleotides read TGCAGTGCATCGGTGACAGATACGCAGTATTTT. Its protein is CSASVTDTQYF.